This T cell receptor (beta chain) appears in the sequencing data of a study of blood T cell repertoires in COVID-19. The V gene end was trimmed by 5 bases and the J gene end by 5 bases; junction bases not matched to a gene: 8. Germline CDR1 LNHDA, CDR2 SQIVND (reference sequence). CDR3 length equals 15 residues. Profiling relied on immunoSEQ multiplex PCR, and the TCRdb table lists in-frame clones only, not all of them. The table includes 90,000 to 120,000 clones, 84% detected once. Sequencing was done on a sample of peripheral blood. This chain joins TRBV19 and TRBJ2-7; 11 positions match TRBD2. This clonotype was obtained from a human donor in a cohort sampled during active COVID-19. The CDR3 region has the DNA TGTGCCAGTAGTCAGCAACTAGCGGGAGTGAACGAGCAGTACTTC. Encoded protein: CASSQQLAGVNEQYF.